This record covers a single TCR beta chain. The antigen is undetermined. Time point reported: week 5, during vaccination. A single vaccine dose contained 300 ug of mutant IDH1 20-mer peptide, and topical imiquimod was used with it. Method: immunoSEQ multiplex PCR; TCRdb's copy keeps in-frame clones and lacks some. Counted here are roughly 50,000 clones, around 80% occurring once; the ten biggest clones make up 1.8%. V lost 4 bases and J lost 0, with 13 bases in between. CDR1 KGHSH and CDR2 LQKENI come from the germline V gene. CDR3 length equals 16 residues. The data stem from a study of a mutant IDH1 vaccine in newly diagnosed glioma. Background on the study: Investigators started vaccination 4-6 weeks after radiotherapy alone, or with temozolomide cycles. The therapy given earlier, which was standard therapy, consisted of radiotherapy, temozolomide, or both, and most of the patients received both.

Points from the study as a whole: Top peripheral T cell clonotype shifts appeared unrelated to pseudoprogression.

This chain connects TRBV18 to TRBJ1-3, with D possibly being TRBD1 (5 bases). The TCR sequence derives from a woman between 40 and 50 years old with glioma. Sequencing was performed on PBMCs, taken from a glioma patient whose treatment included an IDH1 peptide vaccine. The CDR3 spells CASSRERGSSGNTIYF. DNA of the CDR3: TGTGCCAGCTCACGGGAAAGGGGCTCCTCTGGAAACACCATATATTTT.